The 21 T cell receptor beta chains listed next were all sequenced from one sample in a study of shared clonotypes between healthy human individuals. Assay: immunoSEQ multiplex PCR; the TCRdb copy retains only in-frame clones and omits some. The repertoire holds some 2,000,000 clones, with about 95% as singletons. Terminally differentiated effector memory CD45RA+ cells were left out of the naive CD8 fraction, which was CD45RO-negative and positively selected for CCR7. The sample comprised naive CD8+ T cells sorted from blood. The receptor set was obtained from a man aged 18 to 35 in good health.

The chain combines TRBV27 with TRBJ2-7, with a weak D call TRBD2 (7 bases). This CDR3 spans 15 amino acids. Trimming removed 3 bases at V and 4 bases at J, with 16 bases between. CDR1 and CDR2 from the germline V gene are MNHEY and SMNVEV (reference sequence). The CDR3 spells CASSLRGTIKYEQYF. The CDR3 bases are TGTGCCAGCAGTTTGAGGGGGACTATCAAGTACGAGCAGTACTTC.

CDR3 nucleotide sequence: TGCGCCAGCAGCCATACAGGGAAAGAGACCCAGTACTTC. Residues: CASSHTGKETQYF. The chain has TRBV4-1 and TRBJ2-5, with D maybe TRBD1 (6 bases). The length of the CDR3 is 13 residues. The V and J ends lost 3 bases and 3 bases respectively, with 8 bases between them. Germline CDR1 MGHRA, CDR2 YSYEKL.

This chain uses TRBV7-6 with TRBJ2-7, with 8 bases lining up with TRBD1. From germline, CDR1 is SGHVS and CDR2 FNYEAQ. This CDR3 has 16 amino acids. Losses at the gene ends were 5 bases for V and 1 base for J; bases not matched to a gene: 10. CDR3 region: CASSPRTGTGSYEQYF. As DNA, the CDR3 is TGTGCCAGCAGCCCGCGCACCGGGACAGGTTCCTACGAGCAGTACTTC.

In this sample, this clone turned up once. The chain couples TRBV27 to TRBJ2-4, with D perhaps matching TRBD1 or TRBD2 (5 bases each). Between the trimmed V and J ends, which lost 5 bases and 8 bases, there was a span of 25 bases. The CDR3 is 17 residues long. CDR1 and CDR2 from the germline V gene are MNHEY and SMNVEV (reference sequence). The DNA for the CDR3 is TGTGCCAGCAGTCCTATGGGACCGGCCCGTGGCACGGACATTCAGTACTTC. This sequence encodes CASSPMGPARGTDIQYF.

The chain has TRBV4-3 and TRBJ2-3; 7 bases align to TRBD2. CDR3 size: 16 residues. V dropped 4 bases and J dropped 2; count of bases not matched to a gene: 9. Looked up from germline, CDR1 is LGHNA and CDR2 is YSLEER. The CDR3 nucleotides are TGCGCCAGCAGCCGATTGGGGGGGATTTCCACAGATACGCAGTATTTT. Protein: CASSRLGGISTDTQYF.

J is TRBJ2-3 and V is TRBV5-6; 7 bases agree with TRBD2. Germline V gene sequence: CDR1 SGHDT, CDR2 YYEEEE. This CDR3 region has 17 residues. Trimming removed 2 bases from V and 0 bases from J; junction bases left unmatched: 9. Written as DNA, the CDR3 is TGTGCCAGCAGCTTACTTGCGGGAGCCCCTAGCACAGATACGCAGTATTTT. As protein: CASSLLAGAPSTDTQYF.

The genes are TRBV13 and TRBJ2-7, with D possibly being TRBD2 (6 bases). The CDR3 spans 13 residues. V gave up 5 bases and J gave up 3 bases, with 11 bases separating them. CDR1 and CDR2 from the germline V gene are PRHDT and FYEKMQ (reference sequence). CDR3 region: CASSNPGSYEQYF. The CDR3 DNA follows: TGTGCCAGCAGCAATCCCGGGAGCTACGAGCAGTACTTC.

The J gene is TRBJ1-1, the V gene TRBV15; possibly TRBD1 for D (5 bases). The CDR3 is made up of 15 amino acids. V was trimmed by 0 bases and J by 1 base, leaving 9 bases between them. Germline CDR1 is LNHNV and CDR2 is YYDKDF (reference sequence). The CDR3 here is CATSRDYDRNTEAFF. CDR3 DNA sequence: TGTGCCACCAGCAGAGACTACGACAGGAACACTGAAGCTTTCTTT. The complete variable domain, with remaining parts taken from reference TRBV15 and TRBJ1-1, reads DAMVIQNPRYQVTQFGKPVTLSCSQTLNHNVMYWYQQKSSQAPKLLFHYYDKDFNNEADTPDNFQSRRPNTSFCFLDIRSPGLGDTAMYLCATSRDYDRNTEAFFGQGTRLTVV.

This chain links TRBV7-9 with TRBJ2-1; D is perhaps TRBD2 (6 bases). Trimming stripped 5 bases from V and 6 bases from J, with 17 bases between. The length of the CDR3 is 15 residues. From germline, CDR1 is SEHNR and CDR2 FQNEAQ (reference sequence). The CDR3 nucleotides read TGTGCCAGCAGCCCCCCTCGGCGGGACGGCAATGAGCAGTTCTTC. Encoded protein: CASSPPRRDGNEQFF.

The genes are TRBV11-3 and TRBJ2-7; D unclear. There are 11 residues in the CDR3. Germline CDR1 is SGHNT and CDR2 is YENEEA. With 4 bases removed from V and 3 bases from J, the gap between germline ends came to 4 bases. CDR3 DNA: TGTGCCAGCAGCTACCTCTACGAGCAGTACTTC. Translating it yields CASSYLYEQYF.

The chain recombines TRBV7-2 with TRBJ1-1; TRBD1 is a possible D gene (6 bases). Trimming cost V 5 bases and J 5 bases, with 15 bases left between them. Germline V gene sequence: CDR1 SGHTA, CDR2 FQGNSA. This CDR3 contains 14 residues. The DNA for the CDR3 is TGTGCCAGCAGCGTTGACAGGATTATGACTGAAGCTTTCTTT. Encoded protein: CASSVDRIMTEAFF.

The gene calls are TRBV27 and TRBJ2-1; 7 nucleotides align to TRBD1. V lost 8 bases to trimming and J lost 8 bases; unmatched junction nucleotides: 15. Germline V gene lookup returns CDR1 MNHEY and CDR2 SMNVEV (reference sequence). CDR3 size: 15 residues. The CDR3 DNA sequence: TGTGCCAGCCCCCCCGGGACAGAAGAGAGTGATGAGCAGTTCTTC. Protein sequence: CASPPGTEESDEQFF.

CDR3 residues: CASSLPWDRDGYTF. CDR3 DNA: TGTGCCAGCAGTTTGCCTTGGGACCGGGATGGCTACACCTTC. V is TRBV28 and J is TRBJ1-2, with a possible D match to TRBD1 (5 bases). CDR1 MDHEN and CDR2 SYDVKM come from the germline V gene. Trimming cost V 3 bases and J 6 bases, with 14 bases left between them. This CDR3 is built from 14 residues.

The chain has TRBV21-1 and TRBJ1-5. TRBV21-1 corresponds to a pseudogene. The CDR3 totals 14 residues. CDR3 in DNA: TGTGCCAGCAGCGTCCGGGCCTCGAGAGGGCCCCAGCATTTT. This sequence encodes CASSVRASRGPQHF.

This rearrangement joins TRBV7-2 to TRBJ1-1; 7 bases align to TRBD1. The ends lost 5 bases at V and 10 bases at J; junction bases unmatched: 10. The CDR3 is 13 amino acids. Germline loops: CDR1 SGHTA, CDR2 FQGNSA. The CDR3, as DNA: TGTGCCAGCAGCCTAGGGACAGCCCTTTCAGCTTTCTTT. As protein: CASSLGTALSAFF.

The rearrangement uses TRBV2 and TRBJ2-7; D perhaps matches TRBD1 (6 bases). The V gene lost 3 bases and the J gene lost 3 bases, with 15 bases spanning the gap. This CDR3 comprises 15 residues. Germline assignment: CDR1 SNHLY and CDR2 FYNNEI. CDR3 nucleotides: TGTGCCAGCAGTGAGGCAGGGGACGGGGACTACGAGCAGTACTTC. Its translation is CASSEAGDGDYEQYF. The whole variable domain, filled in from reference TRBV2 and TRBJ2-7, reads EPEVTQTPSHQVTQMGQEVILRCVPISNHLYFYWYRQILGQKVEFLVSFYNNEISEKSEIFDDQFSVERPDGSNFTLKIRSTKLEDSAMYFCASSEAGDGDYEQYFGPGTRLTVT.

The V call is TRBV11-2, the J call TRBJ2-7; D is unclear. The germline CDR1 and CDR2 sequences are SGHAT and FQNNGV. This CDR3 spans 12 amino acids. V lost 1 base and J 5 bases, leaving 6 bases between the germline ends. The CDR3 DNA follows: TGTGCCAGCAGCTTAGTCCATCACGAGCAGTACTTC. It codes for CASSLVHHEQYF.

The chain combines TRBV16 with TRBJ1-2; 10 bases align to TRBD1. The junction had 9 bases not matched to a gene; V was cut back by 3 bases and J by 8 bases. Germline V CDR1 and CDR2: KGHSY, FQNENV. This CDR3 comprises 15 residues. This CDR3 reads CASSHPGTGVEGYTF. CDR3 nucleotides: TGTGCCAGCAGCCACCCAGGGACAGGGGTCGAAGGCTACACCTTC.

Concerning this clone itself: Other DNA sequences in this sample translate to the same CDR3. The chain uses TRBV4-1 and TRBJ2-7; D is perhaps TRBD1 (6 bases). The germline V and J ends were trimmed by 0 bases and 3 bases, with 6 bases remaining between them. Per the germline V gene, CDR1 is MGHRA and CDR2 is YSYEKL. The CDR3 covers 13 residues. Written as DNA, the CDR3 is TGCGCCAGCAGCCAAGAACAGGGCTACGAGCAGTACTTC. Protein: CASSQEQGYEQYF.

This chain joins TRBV19 and TRBJ1-1; D unclear. Trimming stripped 3 bases from V and 4 bases from J, with 12 bases between. The CDR3 is 14 amino acids. Germline V gene data show CDR1 as LNHDA and CDR2 as SQIVND (reference sequence). CDR3 nucleotides: TGTGCCAGTAGTATGGGTAGCGGGGTCACTGAAGCTTTCTTT. It yields the protein CASSMGSGVTEAFF.

J is TRBJ2-7 and V is TRBV27; the match to TRBD2 covers 8 bases. The CDR3 spans 18 residues. Trimming at V came to 6 bases and at J to 3 bases, leaving 19 bases not matched to a gene. Germline loops: CDR1 MNHEY, CDR2 SMNVEV (reference sequence). The CDR3 DNA reads TGTGCCAGCAGCCGAACCGGGACTAGAGGGCCCCAGGGCTACGAGCAGTACTTC. This gives the protein CASSRTGTRGPQGYEQYF.